The source of this T cell receptor beta chain is a study of T cell responses to AZD1222 COVID-19 vaccine. Note on this clone: No antigen is known for it.

Study-wide findings and caveats: Recipients of AZD1222 seropositive at baseline numbered only 5 or 6. Clonal diversity was possibly underestimated, and the donors were mostly white British, with more females.

The repertoire was sequenced with immunoSEQ multiplex PCR; TCRdb's copy has only in-frame clones and lacks some. This sample yields some 96,000 clones, of which roughly 90% are seen a single time; roughly 2.8% belongs to the top ten. V lost 0 bases and J lost 4, with 8 bases in between. From germline, CDR1 is SGHDT and CDR2 YYEEEE. The CDR3 is made up of 13 amino acids. Specimen: peripheral blood, collected on day 0 of AZD1222 vaccination. V usage is TRBV5-6 and J usage is TRBJ2-7; possible D gene TRBD2, 6 bases. The TCR sequence derives from an adult in good health. CDR3 in DNA: TGTGCCAGCAGCTTGGCGGGGAGGTACGAGCAGTACTTC. Residues: CASSLAGRYEQYF.